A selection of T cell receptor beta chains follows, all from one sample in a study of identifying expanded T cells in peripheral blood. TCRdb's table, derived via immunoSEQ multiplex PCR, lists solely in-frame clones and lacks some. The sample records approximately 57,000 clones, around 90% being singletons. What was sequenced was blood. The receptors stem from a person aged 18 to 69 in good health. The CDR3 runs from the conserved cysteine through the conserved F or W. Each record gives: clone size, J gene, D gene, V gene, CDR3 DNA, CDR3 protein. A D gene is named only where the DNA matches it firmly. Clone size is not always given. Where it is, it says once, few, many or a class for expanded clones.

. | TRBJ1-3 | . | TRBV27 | TGTGCCAGCAGTCCAGGGTTTGGAAACACCATATATTTT | CASSPGFGNTIYF
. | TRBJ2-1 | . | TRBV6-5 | TGTGCCAGCAGTTACCAGGGGGGGCTCTCCTACAATGAGCAGTTCTTC | CASSYQGGLSYNEQFF
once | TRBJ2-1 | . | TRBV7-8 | TGTGCCAGCAGCTTAGCGGGACCCTACATGGATGAGCAGTTCTTC | CASSLAGPYMDEQFF
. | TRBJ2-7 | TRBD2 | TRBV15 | TGTGCCACCAGCATGCCCGGGGGGGCCTACGAGCAGTACTTC | CATSMPGGAYEQYF
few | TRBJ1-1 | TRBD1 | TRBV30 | TGTGCCGGAGTTAGAGACAGGGGCACTGAAGCTTTCTTT | CAGVRDRGTEAFF
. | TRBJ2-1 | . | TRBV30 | TGTGCCTGGAGTGTACAAGCGGGTGCATACAATGAGCAGTTCTTC | CAWSVQAGAYNEQFF
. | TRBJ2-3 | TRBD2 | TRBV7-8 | TGTGCCAGCAGCTTAGCGCGGACCGGGACTAGATACACAGATACGCAGTATTTT | CASSLARTGTRYTDTQYF
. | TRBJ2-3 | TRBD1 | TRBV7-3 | TGTGCCAGCAGCCTTGCTGGGACAGACACAGATACGCAGTATTTT | CASSLAGTDTDTQYF
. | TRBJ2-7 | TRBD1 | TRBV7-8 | TGTGCCAGCAGCTTAAACCTGACAGGGAACCAGGAACCTAACGTTTACGAGCAGTACTTC | CASSLNLTGNQEPNVYEQYF
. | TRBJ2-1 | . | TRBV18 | TGTGCCAGCTCAACAGGGCTCGACAATGAGCAGTTCTTC | CASSTGLDNEQFF
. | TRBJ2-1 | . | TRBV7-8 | TGTGCCAGCAGCGTAAGCCATTGGGATGAGCAGTTCTTC | CASSVSHWDEQFF
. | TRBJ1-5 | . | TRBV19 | TGTGCCAGTAACCGACGGGACGGGATCAATCAGCCCCAGCATTTT | CASNRRDGINQPQHF
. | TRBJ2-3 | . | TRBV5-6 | TGTGCCAGCAGCGTGGGACTTACCGACACAGATACGCAGTATTTT | CASSVGLTDTDTQYF
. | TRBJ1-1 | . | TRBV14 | TGTGCCAGCAGCCAACTGAGTTATTACACTGAAGCTTTCTTT | CASSQLSYYTEAFF
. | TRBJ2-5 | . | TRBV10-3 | TGTGCCATCAGCCGGGACCCACAAGAGACCCAGTACTTC | CAISRDPQETQYF
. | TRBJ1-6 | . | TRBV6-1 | TGTGCCAGCAGTGAGTCTTCACCCCTCCACTTT | CASSESSPLHF
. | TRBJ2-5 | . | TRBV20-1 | TGCAGTGCTACGCCGGCAGAGACCCAGTACTTC | CSATPAETQYF
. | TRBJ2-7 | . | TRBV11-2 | TGTGCCAGCAAATTGGCCGGGAGTATTTACGAGCAGTACTTC | CASKLAGSIYEQYF
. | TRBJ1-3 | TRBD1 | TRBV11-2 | TGTGCCAGCAGCCCAAGGGGGCCTGGAAACACCATATATTTT | CASSPRGPGNTIYF
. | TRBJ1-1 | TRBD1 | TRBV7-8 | TGTGCCAGCAGCTGGACAGGGACGATCACTGAAGCTTTCTTT | CASSWTGTITEAFF
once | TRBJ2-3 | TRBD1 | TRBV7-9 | TGTGCCAGCAGCAACAGGGGTGTCACAGATACGCAGTATTTT | CASSNRGVTDTQYF
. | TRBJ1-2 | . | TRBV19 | TGTGCCAGTAGCCACCCCCAGGGTCTCGTTGGCTACACCTTC | CASSHPQGLVGYTF
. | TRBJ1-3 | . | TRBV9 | TGTGCCAGCAGCGCCGAAAGTTTGGGGGCGCCTGGAAACACCATATATTTT | CASSAESLGAPGNTIYF
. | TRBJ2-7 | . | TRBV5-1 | TGCGCCAGCAGCTTGCACTACGAGCAGTACTTC | CASSLHYEQYF
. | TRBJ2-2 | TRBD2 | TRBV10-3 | TGTGCCATCAGTGGGGGGACTAGCGGGACTCTCCCCAGCACCGGGGAGCTGTTTTTT | CAISGGTSGTLPSTGELFF
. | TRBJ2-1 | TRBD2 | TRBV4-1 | TGCGCCAGCAGCCAAGCCCCGCTAGCGGGAGGCCGCAATGAGCAGTTCTTC | CASSQAPLAGGRNEQFF
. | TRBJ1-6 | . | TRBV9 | TGTGCCAGCAGCGTATTGAGGAACTCACCCCTCCACTTT | CASSVLRNSPLHF
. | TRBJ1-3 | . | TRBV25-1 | TGTGCCAGCAGTGACCTCAGGGCTGGAAACACCATATATTTT | CASSDLRAGNTIYF
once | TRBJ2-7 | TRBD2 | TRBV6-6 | TGTGCCAGCAGTTACGTTGCGGGGGGGGGCGAGCAGTACTTC | CASSYVAGGGEQYF
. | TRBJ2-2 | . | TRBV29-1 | TGCAGCGTTGGAATAACGGGCACCGGGGAGCTGTTTTTT | CSVGITGTGELFF
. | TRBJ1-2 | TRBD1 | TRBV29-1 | TGCAGCGTCACCGGACAGGACATCGGCTACACCTTC | CSVTGQDIGYTF
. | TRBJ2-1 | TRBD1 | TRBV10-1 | TGCGCCAGCAGTGAGCCCCCTCCCGGGACAGGGGGCGTTGGCAGCTCCTACAATGAGCAGTTCTTC | CASSEPPPGTGGVGSSYNEQFF
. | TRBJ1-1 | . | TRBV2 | TGTGCCAGCAGTGAACTTCGGGGGGTGTACACTGAAGCTTTCTTT | CASSELRGVYTEAFF
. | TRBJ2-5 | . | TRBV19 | TGTGCCAGTGGGACCGGGGAGACCCAGTACTTC | CASGTGETQYF